Sequencing of this T cell receptor beta chain was carried out in a study of T cell repertoires in cytomegalovirus infection. TCRdb reprocessed the reads with MiXCR, giving one entry per CDR3 protein. The data hold some 350,000 distinct CDR3 sequences, with roughly 34% observed a single time. CDR3 length equals 16 residues. V was trimmed by 3 bases and J by 0 bases, leaving 15 bases between them. Germline V lookup: CDR1 DFQATT, CDR2 SNEGSKA (reference sequence). Remarks on this clonotype: Its target is not known.

This clonotype was sampled from a human donor in good health (CMV status not recorded). Some clones in this sample may be carry-over from other donors' samples. The source material was cultured PBMCs, sampled from culture after CMV antigen stimulation. V and J are TRBV20-1 and TRBJ2-1, with D possibly being TRBD2 (5 bases). CDR3 DNA: TGCAGTGCTAGCCGATTGAGCGGAGGCTCCTACAATGAGCAGTTCTTC. This sequence encodes CSASRLSGGSYNEQFF.